This TCR beta chain was recorded in a study of OX40 agonist ivuxolimab in advanced cancers. Background on the study: One patient with hepatocellular carcinoma and two with cutaneous melanoma, three in all, had partial responses. Findings of the study overall: At 0.1 to 3.0 mg/kg and by week 6, clonal expansion occurred in CD4+ and CD8+ blood T cells. Expanded clones were, on average, more numerous among CD8+ T cells than CD4+.

The trim removed 6 bases at V and 1 base at J, leaving 7 bases unmatched. This CDR3 is 15 amino acids long. The germline CDR1 and CDR2 sequences are SEHNR and FQNEAQ (reference sequence). The sample holds a few counts of this clone. What it binds is not known. Repertoires were generated with immunoSEQ multiplex PCR, while TCRdb's copy carries only in-frame clones and drops some. This sample has 70,000 or so clones, with about 84% found just once. This rearrangement joins TRBV7-9 to TRBJ1-1; TRBD1 matches 8 bases. The sequence was collected from an adult with an advanced solid tumor such as melanoma, head and neck, liver or kidney cancer. The input for sequencing was CD4+ or CD8+ T cells sorted from blood, taken in a trial of the OX40 agonist ivuxolimab. The CDR3 DNA sequence: TGTGCCAGCAGTTTAATGACAGGGGAGAACACTGAAGCTTTCTTT. The encoded protein is CASSLMTGENTEAFF. The full variable domain, in which reference TRBV7-9 and TRBJ1-1 provide the parts outside the CDR3, is DTGVSQNPRHKITKRGQNVTFRCDPISEHNRLYWYRQTLGQGPEFLTYFQNEAQLEKSRLLSDRFSAERPKGSFSTLEIQRTEQGDSAMYLCASSLMTGENTEAFFGQGTRLTVV.